Shown below are 18 T cell receptor beta chains from a single sample sequenced in a study of OX40 agonist ivuxolimab in advanced cancers. Only in-frame clones appear in the TCRdb table, and some are missing; sequencing was by immunoSEQ multiplex PCR. The table shows 78,000 or so clones, with roughly nine tenths occurring only once. The source material was CD4+ or CD8+ T cells sorted from blood, sampled in a trial of the OX40 agonist ivuxolimab. These receptors all stem from an adult with an advanced solid tumor such as melanoma, head and neck, liver or kidney cancer.

This clone has just a few counts. The chain couples TRBV10-3 to TRBJ1-1; D is unclear. CDR1 is ENHRY and CDR2 is SYGVKD in the germline V gene. The V end lost 7 bases, the J end lost 5 bases, and 14 bases lay between the germline ends. This CDR3 is built from 13 residues. CDR3 residues: CAIKNEAMTEAFF. The CDR3 nucleotides are TGTGCCATCAAGAATGAGGCTATGACTGAAGCTTTCTTT.

The gene calls are TRBV21-1 and TRBJ1-2. TRBV21-1 is tagged as a pseudogene. The CDR3 runs to 16 residues. CDR3 coding DNA: TGTGCCAGCAGCAAAGATAAGCGGTGGGATTACTATGGCTACACCTTC. Translation: CASSKDKRWDYYGYTF.

The chain couples TRBV6-5 to TRBJ2-1; D unclear. Trimming removed 5 bases at V and 4 bases at J, with 6 bases between. Per germline, CDR1 MNHEY and CDR2 SVGAGI. CDR3 length: 12 residues. The CDR3 loop is CASSDGYNEQFF. The CDR3 bases are TGTGCCAGCAGTGACGGATACAATGAGCAGTTCTTC.

This rearrangement joins TRBV6-1 to TRBJ1-2; 8 bases map to TRBD1. Trimming removed 8 bases from V and 2 bases from J; junction bases left unmatched: 10. The germline CDR1 and CDR2 sequences are MNHNS and SASEGT. CDR3 length: 15 residues. Here the CDR3 DNA reads TGTGCCAGCGGGGGACAGGAGGCGCTCAACTATGGCTACACCTTC. It specifies CASGGQEALNYGYTF.

A single count supports this clone. This rearrangement joins TRBV6-5 to TRBJ2-5; D may be TRBD1 (6 bases). Germline V gives CDR1 MNHEY, CDR2 SVGAGI. The CDR3 consists of 15 residues. V was clipped by 5 bases and J by 2 bases, with 15 bases between them. The CDR3 nucleotides read TGTGCCAGCAGTCTTACGATGAGGGGGCAAGAGACCCAGTACTTC. Translated, it gives CASSLTMRGQETQYF.

This clone turned up a few times. This chain connects TRBV27 to TRBJ2-7, with D perhaps assigned TRBD1 or TRBD2 (6 bases each). The CDR3 length is 17 residues. The germline gives CDR1 MNHEY, CDR2 SMNVEV (reference sequence). Trimming shortened V by 0 bases and J by 4 bases, and 19 bases separated the two germline ends. CDR3 DNA sequence: TGTGCCAGCAGTTTATCGGGGGGCCGACTCGGTGCATACGAGCAGTACTTC. It is translated as CASSLSGGRLGAYEQYF.

This sequence joins TRBV4-2 and TRBJ1-4, with D tentatively TRBD1 (5 bases). Trimming pared 4 bases from V and 4 bases from J, leaving 16 bases between. The CDR3 is 16 residues long. The germline gives CDR1 LGHNA, CDR2 YNFKEQ. The CDR3 sequence is CASSRSQDGSNEKLFF. CDR3 bases: TGTGCCAGCAGCCGCTCACAGGACGGGAGTAATGAAAAACTGTTTTTT.

The rearrangement joins TRBV2 to TRBJ1-3; D perhaps matches TRBD1 (5 bases). CDR1 and CDR2 from the germline V gene are SNHLY and FYNNEI. The length of the CDR3 is 18 residues. Trimming took 8 bases from V and 0 from J, leaving 23 bases between them. CDR3 residues: CASSFFRRDLASGNTIYF. The CDR3 region has the DNA TGTGCCAGCTCATTTTTTCGTCGGGACCTTGCCTCTGGAAACACCATATATTTT.

The chain carries TRBV14 and TRBJ2-5; D remains unclear. CDR3 length: 13 amino acids. Germline CDR1 reads SGHDN; CDR2 reads FVKESK. Trimming stripped 1 base from V and 8 bases from J, with 11 bases between. CDR3 protein: CASSQGAELTQYF. In DNA, the CDR3 is TGTGCCAGCAGCCAAGGGGCAGAGCTTACCCAGTACTTC.

The chain employs TRBV5-6 and TRBJ1-2; 7 bases are a match to TRBD1. The CDR3 is made up of 13 amino acids. V was clipped by 4 bases and J by 6 bases; unmatched bases: 6. The V gene's germline CDR1 is SGHDT and CDR2 YYEEEE. CDR3 amino acids: CASSPGQEDGYTF. CDR3 nucleotide sequence: TGTGCCAGCAGCCCCGGACAGGAGGATGGCTACACCTTC.

The chain couples TRBV5-4 to TRBJ2-1; D is unclear. CDR1 and CDR2 from the germline V gene are SGHNT and YYREEE (reference sequence). Trimming took 2 bases from V and 3 from J, leaving 9 bases between them. The CDR3 consists of 14 residues. The CDR3 reads CASSFRALYNEQFF. CDR3 nucleotides: TGTGCCAGCAGCTTCCGGGCCCTCTACAATGAGCAGTTCTTC.

V and J are TRBV6-1 and TRBJ1-1, with 8 nucleotides matching TRBD1. Germline values: CDR1 MNHNS, CDR2 SASEGT. CDR3 length: 11 amino acids. Germline trimming cut 8 bases from V and 8 bases from J; bases unmatched to any gene: 4. The CDR3 loop is CASHGQGEAFF. CDR3 nucleotide sequence: TGTGCCAGCCATGGACAGGGAGAAGCTTTCTTT.

The chain couples TRBV2 to TRBJ2-7; TRBD1 agrees at 10 bases. The V gene end was trimmed by 5 bases and the J gene end by 6 bases; junction bases not matched to a gene: 4. The CDR3 length is 13 residues. Germline V gives CDR1 SNHLY, CDR2 FYNNEI. CDR3 sequence: CASSYRDRGEQYF. The CDR3, as DNA: TGTGCCAGCAGTTACCGGGACAGGGGCGAGCAGTACTTC.

The chain joins TRBV10-3 to TRBJ1-2, with TRBD1 matching over 8 bases. CDR1 is ENHRY, CDR2 SYGVKD, per germline. CDR3 length: 16 residues. Trimming cost V 0 bases and J 7 bases; bases outside gene matches: 10. CDR3 in DNA: TGTGCCATCAGTGAGTCAGAAGGTGGACAGGGCTTTGGCTACACCTTC. Protein: CAISESEGGQGFGYTF.

This chain uses TRBV11-2 with TRBJ1-3; no clear D gene. CDR3 length equals 13 residues. CDR1 and CDR2 from the germline V gene are SGHAT and FQNNGV. Trimming removed 3 bases at V and 2 bases at J, with 5 bases between. The CDR3 DNA follows: TGTGCCAGCAGCTTGCCCGCTGGAAACACCATATATTTT. This codes for CASSLPAGNTIYF.

This chain connects TRBV7-3 to TRBJ2-2; tentative D call: TRBD1 (5 bases). The CDR3 totals 12 residues. V lost 5 bases and J 8 bases, leaving 9 bases between the germline ends. Germline V gives CDR1 SGHTA, CDR2 FQGTGA. The CDR3 loop reads CASSHSGGELFF. CDR3 DNA sequence: TGTGCCAGCAGCCACTCAGGGGGGGAGCTGTTTTTT.

V is TRBV5-1 and J is TRBJ2-2; D is unresolved. V gave up 6 bases and J gave up 5 bases, with 14 bases separating them. Germline V gene lookup returns CDR1 SGHRS and CDR2 YFSETQ. This CDR3 contains 14 residues. The CDR3 loop reads CASTQRFDTGELFF. CDR3 sequence (DNA): TGCGCCAGCACCCAGCGCTTTGATACCGGGGAGCTGTTTTTT.

This chain joins TRBV29-1 and TRBJ2-1, with D possibly being TRBD1 (7 bases). The CDR3 is 14 residues long. Looked up from germline, CDR1 is SQVTM and CDR2 is ANQGSEA. V was cut by 5 bases and J by 4 bases, with 15 bases left in between. The CDR3 DNA follows: TGCAGCGTTAGGAGGGACAGCCTATACAATGAGCAGTTCTTC. It encodes CSVRRDSLYNEQFF.